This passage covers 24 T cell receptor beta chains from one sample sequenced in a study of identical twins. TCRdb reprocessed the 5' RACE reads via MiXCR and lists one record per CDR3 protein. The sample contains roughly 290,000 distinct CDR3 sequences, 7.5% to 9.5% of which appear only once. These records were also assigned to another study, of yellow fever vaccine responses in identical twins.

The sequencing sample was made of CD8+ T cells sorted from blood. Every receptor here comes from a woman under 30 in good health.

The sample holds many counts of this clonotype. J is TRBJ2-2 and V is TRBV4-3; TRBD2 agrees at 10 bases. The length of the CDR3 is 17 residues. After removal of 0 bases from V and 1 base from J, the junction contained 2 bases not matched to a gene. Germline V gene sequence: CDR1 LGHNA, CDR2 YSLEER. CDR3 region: CASSQEVAGGNTGELFF. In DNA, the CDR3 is TGCGCCAGCAGCCAAGAGGTAGCGGGAGGGAACACCGGGGAGCTGTTTTTT.

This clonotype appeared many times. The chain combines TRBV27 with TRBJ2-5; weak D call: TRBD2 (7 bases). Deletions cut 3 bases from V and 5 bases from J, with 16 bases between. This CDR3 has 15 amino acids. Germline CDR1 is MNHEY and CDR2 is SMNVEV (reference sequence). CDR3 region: CASSFGGGARETQYF. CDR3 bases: TGTGCCAGCAGTTTCGGAGGGGGGGCCAGGGAGACCCAGTACTTC.

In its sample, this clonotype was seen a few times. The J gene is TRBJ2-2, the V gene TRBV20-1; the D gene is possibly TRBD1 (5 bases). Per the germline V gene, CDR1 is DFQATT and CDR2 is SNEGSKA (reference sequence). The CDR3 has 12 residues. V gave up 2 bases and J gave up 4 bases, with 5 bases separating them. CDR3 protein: CSARQGTGELFF. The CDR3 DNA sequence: TGCAGTGCTAGACAGGGCACCGGGGAGCTGTTTTTT.

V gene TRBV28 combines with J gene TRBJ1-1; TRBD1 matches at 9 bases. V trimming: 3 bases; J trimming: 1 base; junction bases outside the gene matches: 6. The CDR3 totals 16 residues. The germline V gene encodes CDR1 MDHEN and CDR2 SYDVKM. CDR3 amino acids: CASSFPGQGPNTEAFF. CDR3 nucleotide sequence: TGTGCCAGCAGTTTCCCGGGACAGGGCCCGAACACTGAAGCTTTCTTT. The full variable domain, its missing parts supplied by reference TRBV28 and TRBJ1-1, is DVKVTQSSRYLVKRTGEKVFLECVQDMDHENMFWYRQDPGLGLRLIYFSYDVKMKEKGDIPEGYSVSREKKERFSLILESASTNQTSMYLCASSFPGQGPNTEAFFGQGTRLTVV.

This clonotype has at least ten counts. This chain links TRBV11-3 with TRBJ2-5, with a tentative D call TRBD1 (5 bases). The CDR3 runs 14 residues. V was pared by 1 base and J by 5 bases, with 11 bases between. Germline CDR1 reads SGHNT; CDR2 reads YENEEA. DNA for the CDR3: TGTGCCAGCAGCTTAGTTTGGGGCCGGGAGACCCAGTACTTC. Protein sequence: CASSLVWGRETQYF.

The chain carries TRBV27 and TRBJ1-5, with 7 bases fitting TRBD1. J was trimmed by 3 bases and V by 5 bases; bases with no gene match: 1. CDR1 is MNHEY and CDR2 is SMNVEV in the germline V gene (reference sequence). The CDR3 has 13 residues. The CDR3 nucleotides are TGTGCCAGCAGTGACAGGGTCAATCAGCCCCAGCATTTT. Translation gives CASSDRVNQPQHF.

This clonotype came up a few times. The CDR3 sequence: CASSLGRAGGQETQYF. CDR3 nucleotides: TGTGCCAGCAGCTTAGGAAGAGCGGGAGGGCAAGAGACCCAGTACTTC. The chain recombines TRBV11-2 with TRBJ2-5; 10 bases line up with TRBD2. The germline gives CDR1 SGHAT, CDR2 FQNNGV. The V segment lost 1 base and the J segment 2 bases; nucleotides outside the gene matches: 4. CDR3 length: 16 amino acids.

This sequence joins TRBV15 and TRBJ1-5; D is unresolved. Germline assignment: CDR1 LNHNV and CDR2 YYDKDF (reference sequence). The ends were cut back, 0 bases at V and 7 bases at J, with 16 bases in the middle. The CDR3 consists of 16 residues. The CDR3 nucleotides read TGTGCCACCAGCAGAGATTACCGGGCTCTCGTCCAGCCCCAGCATTTT. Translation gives CATSRDYRALVQPQHF. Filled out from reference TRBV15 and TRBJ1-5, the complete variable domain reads DAMVIQNPRYQVTQFGKPVTLSCSQTLNHNVMYWYQQKSSQAPKLLFHYYDKDFNNEADTPDNFQSRRPNTSFCFLDIRSPGLGDTAMYLCATSRDYRALVQPQHFGDGTRLSIL.

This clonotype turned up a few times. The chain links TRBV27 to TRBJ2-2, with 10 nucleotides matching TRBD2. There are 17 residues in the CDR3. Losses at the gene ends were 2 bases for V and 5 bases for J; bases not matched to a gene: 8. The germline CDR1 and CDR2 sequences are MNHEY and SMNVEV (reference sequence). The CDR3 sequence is CASSLKSGRARTGELFF. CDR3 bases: TGTGCCAGCAGTTTAAAAAGCGGGAGGGCCCGAACCGGGGAGCTGTTTTTT.

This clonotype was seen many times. The CDR3 is CAIRETGGAHYGYTF. The CDR3 DNA reads as TGTGCCATCAGAGAGACAGGGGGCGCCCACTATGGCTACACCTTC. The J gene is TRBJ1-2, the V gene TRBV10-3; 10 positions agree with TRBD1. This CDR3 has 15 residues. Losses at the gene ends were 6 bases for V and 3 bases for J; bases not matched to a gene: 7. CDR1 ENHRY and CDR2 SYGVKD come from the germline V gene.

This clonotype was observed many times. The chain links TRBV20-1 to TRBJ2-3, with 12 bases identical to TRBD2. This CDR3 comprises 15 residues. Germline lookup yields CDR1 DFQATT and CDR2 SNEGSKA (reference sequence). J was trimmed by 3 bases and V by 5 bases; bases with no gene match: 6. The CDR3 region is CSAPRLAGVTDTQYF. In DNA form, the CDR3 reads TGCAGTGCTCCCAGACTAGCGGGAGTAACAGATACGCAGTATTTT.

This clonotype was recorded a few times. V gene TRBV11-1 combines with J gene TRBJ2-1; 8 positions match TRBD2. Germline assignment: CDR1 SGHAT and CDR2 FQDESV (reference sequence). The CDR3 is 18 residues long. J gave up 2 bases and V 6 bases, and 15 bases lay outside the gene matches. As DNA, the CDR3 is TGTGCCAGCAGGTCCGGGAGGGGGGGAGAGCAGGCCTACAATGAGCAGTTCTTC. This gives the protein CASRSGRGGEQAYNEQFF.

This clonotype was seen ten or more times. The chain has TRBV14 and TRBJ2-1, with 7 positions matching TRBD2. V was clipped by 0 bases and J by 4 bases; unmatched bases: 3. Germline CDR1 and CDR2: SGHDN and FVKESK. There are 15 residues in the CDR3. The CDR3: CASSQELGLYNEQFF. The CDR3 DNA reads TGTGCCAGCAGCCAAGAACTGGGACTATACAATGAGCAGTTCTTC.

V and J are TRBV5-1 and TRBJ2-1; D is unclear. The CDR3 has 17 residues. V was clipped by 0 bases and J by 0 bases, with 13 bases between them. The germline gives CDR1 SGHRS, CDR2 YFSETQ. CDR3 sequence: CASSLALGLSSYNEQFF. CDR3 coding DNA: TGCGCCAGCAGCTTGGCCTTAGGGTTAAGCTCCTACAATGAGCAGTTCTTC.

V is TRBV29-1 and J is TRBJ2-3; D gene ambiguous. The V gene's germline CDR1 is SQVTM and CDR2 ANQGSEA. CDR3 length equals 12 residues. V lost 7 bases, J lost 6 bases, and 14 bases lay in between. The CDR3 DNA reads TGCAGCGCCGAAGGCCACTGGGATACGCAGTATTTT. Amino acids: CSAEGHWDTQYF.

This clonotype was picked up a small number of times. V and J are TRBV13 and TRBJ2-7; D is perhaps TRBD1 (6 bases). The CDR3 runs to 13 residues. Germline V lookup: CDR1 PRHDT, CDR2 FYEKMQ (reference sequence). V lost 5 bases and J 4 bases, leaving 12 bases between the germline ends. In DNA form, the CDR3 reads TGTGCCAGCAGCCCATCCAGGGGTTACGAGCAGTACTTC. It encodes CASSPSRGYEQYF.

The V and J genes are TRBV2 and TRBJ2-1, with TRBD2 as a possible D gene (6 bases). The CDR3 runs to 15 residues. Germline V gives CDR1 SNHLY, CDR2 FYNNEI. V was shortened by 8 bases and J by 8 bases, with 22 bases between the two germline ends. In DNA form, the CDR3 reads TGTGCCAGCCTTCCCTTCTTGCGGGAAGACGATGAGCAGTTCTTC. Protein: CASLPFLREDDEQFF.

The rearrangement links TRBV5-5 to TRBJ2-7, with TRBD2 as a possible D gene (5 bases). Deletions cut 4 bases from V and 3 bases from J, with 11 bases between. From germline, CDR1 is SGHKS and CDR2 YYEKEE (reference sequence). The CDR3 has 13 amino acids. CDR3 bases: TGTGCCAGCAGCCCGGGGATCAGCTACGAGCAGTACTTC. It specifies CASSPGISYEQYF. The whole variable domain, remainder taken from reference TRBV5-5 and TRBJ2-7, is DAGVTQSPTHLIKTRGQQVTLRCSPISGHKSVSWYQQVLGQGPQFIFQYYEKEERGRGNFPDRFSARQFPNYSSELNVNALLLGDSALYLCASSPGISYEQYFGPGTRLTVT.

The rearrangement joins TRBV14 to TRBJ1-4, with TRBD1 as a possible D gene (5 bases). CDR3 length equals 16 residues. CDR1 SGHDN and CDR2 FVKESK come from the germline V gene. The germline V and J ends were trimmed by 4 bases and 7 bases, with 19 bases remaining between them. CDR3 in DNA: TGTGCCAGCAGCCTGCCCCCGGGACCTACGGGTGAAAAACTGTTTTTT. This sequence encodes CASSLPPGPTGEKLFF. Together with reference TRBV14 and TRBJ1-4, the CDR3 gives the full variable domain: EAGVTQFPSHSVIEKGQTVTLRCDPISGHDNLYWYRRVMGKEIKFLLHFVKESKQDESGMPNNRFLAERTGGTYSTLKVQPAELEDSGVYFCASSLPPGPTGEKLFFGSGTQLSVL.

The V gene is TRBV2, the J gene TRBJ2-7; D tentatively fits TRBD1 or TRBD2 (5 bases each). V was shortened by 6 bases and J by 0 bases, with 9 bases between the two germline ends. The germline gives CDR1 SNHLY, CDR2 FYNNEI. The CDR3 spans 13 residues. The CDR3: CASSGDVSYEQYF. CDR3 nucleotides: TGTGCCAGCAGCGGGGACGTCTCCTACGAGCAGTACTTC.

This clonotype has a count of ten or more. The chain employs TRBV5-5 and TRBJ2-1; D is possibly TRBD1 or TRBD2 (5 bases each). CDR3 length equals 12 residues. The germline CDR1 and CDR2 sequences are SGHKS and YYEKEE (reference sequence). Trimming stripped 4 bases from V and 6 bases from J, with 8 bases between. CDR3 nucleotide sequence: TGTGCCAGCAGCCTAGGGACCAATGAGCAGTTCTTC. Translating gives CASSLGTNEQFF.

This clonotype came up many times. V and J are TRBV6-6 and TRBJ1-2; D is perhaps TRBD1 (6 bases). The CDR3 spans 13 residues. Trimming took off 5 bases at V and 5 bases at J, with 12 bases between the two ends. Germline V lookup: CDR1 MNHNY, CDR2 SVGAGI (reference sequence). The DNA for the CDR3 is TGTGCCAGCAGTCCCGACAGGCTGTATGGCTACACCTTC. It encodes CASSPDRLYGYTF.

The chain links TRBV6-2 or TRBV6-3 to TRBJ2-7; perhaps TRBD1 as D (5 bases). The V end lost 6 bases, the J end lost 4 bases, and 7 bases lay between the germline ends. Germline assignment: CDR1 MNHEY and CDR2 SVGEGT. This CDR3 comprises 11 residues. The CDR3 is CASRRGYEQYF. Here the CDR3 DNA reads TGTGCCAGCAGAAGGGGATACGAGCAGTACTTC.

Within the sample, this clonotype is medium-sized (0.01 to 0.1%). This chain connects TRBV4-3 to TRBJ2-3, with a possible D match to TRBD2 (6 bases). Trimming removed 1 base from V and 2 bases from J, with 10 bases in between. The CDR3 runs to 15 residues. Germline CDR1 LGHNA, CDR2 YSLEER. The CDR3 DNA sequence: TGCGCCAGCAGCCAAGTAGCGGATTACACAGATACGCAGTATTTT. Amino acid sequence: CASSQVADYTDTQYF.